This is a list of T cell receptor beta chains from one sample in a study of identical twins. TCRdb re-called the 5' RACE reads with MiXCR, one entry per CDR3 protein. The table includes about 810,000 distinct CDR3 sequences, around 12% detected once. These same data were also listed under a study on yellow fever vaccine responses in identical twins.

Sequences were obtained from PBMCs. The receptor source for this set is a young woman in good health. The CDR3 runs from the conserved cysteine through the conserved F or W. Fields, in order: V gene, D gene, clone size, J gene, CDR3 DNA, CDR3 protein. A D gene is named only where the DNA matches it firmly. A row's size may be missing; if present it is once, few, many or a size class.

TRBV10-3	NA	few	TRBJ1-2	TGTGCCATCAGGGAACAGGAGACTAACTATGGCTACACCTTC	CAIREQETNYGYTF
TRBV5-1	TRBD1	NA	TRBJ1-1	TGCGCCAGCAGCCGAGGACAGGAGAACACTGAAGCTTTCTTT	CASSRGQENTEAFF
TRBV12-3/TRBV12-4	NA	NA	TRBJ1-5	TGTGCCAGCAGTGGGGGAATCAATCAGCCCCAGCATTTT	CASSGGINQPQHF
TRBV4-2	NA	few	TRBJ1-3	TGTGCCAGCAGCCCAATTGGGGTAGACGGGATCCTCTCTGGAAACACCATATATTTT	CASSPIGVDGILSGNTIYF
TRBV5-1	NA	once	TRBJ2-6	TGCGCCAGCAGCTTGGCCGGGGGGCGGGGTACCGGGGCCAACGTCCTGACTTTC	CASSLAGGRGTGANVLTF
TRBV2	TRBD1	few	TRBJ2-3	TGTGCCAGCAGCGCGGACAGGGGGTTCAGAGATACGCAGTATTTT	CASSADRGFRDTQYF
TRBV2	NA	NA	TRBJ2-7	TGTGCCAGCAGTGAATTGACTACACGGGGGAAAGACGAGCAGTACTTC	CASSELTTRGKDEQYF
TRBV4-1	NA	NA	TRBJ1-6	TGCGCCAGCACTCCTGCGGGACACGAAACGCTCTCCTATAATTCACCCCTCCACTTT	CASTPAGHETLSYNSPLHF
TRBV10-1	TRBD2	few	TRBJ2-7	TGCGCCAGCAGTGACAGCGGGAGTGCGCACGAGCAGTACTTC	CASSDSGSAHEQYF
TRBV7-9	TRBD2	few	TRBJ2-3	TGTGCCAGCAGCTTCTTAGCGGGACACAGCACAGATACGCAGTATTTT	CASSFLAGHSTDTQYF
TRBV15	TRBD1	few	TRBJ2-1	TGTGCCACCAGCAGTCACCCTTCCCCGGACAGGGGACCCAATGAGCAGTTCTTC	CATSSHPSPDRGPNEQFF
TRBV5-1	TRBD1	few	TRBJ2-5	TGCGCCAGCAGCTTGGCTCCGGGACAGGGGGCGGAAGAGACCCAGTACTTC	CASSLAPGQGAEETQYF
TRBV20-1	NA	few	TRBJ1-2	TGCAGTGCTCACTGGGACATTGAGACTGGCTACACCTTC	CSAHWDIETGYTF
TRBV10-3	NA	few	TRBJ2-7	TGTGCCATCAGCTCCACGGCCACCGAGCAGTACTTC	CAISSTATEQYF
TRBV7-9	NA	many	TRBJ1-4	TGTGCCAGCAGCCCCACGACCCCAAATGGGGAAAAACTGTTTTTT	CASSPTTPNGEKLFF
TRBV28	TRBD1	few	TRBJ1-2	TGTGCCAGCAGTAGTCAACAGGGGAATTATGGCTACACCTTC	CASSSQQGNYGYTF
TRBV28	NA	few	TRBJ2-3	TGTGCCAGCAGTCCGTCGGTTGGGGGGCAGGGCACAGATACGCAGTATTTT	CASSPSVGGQGTDTQYF
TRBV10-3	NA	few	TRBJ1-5	TGTGCCATCAGAAGGACAGACTATCAGCCCCAGCATTTT	CAIRRTDYQPQHF
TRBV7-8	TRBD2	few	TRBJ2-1	TGTGCCAGCAGCTTTTCCCGGACTAGCGGCCACAATGAGCAGTTCTTC	CASSFSRTSGHNEQFF
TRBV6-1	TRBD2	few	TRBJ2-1	TGTGCCAGCCATAGCGGGAGGGCCTGGTTC	CASHSGRAWF
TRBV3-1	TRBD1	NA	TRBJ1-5	TGTGCCAGCAGCTACGGGACAGGGGTGGCCAATCAGCCCCAGCATTTT	CASSYGTGVANQPQHF
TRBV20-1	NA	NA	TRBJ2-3	TGCAGTGCTAGAACTAATTGGGGCACAGATACGCAGTATTTT	CSARTNWGTDTQYF